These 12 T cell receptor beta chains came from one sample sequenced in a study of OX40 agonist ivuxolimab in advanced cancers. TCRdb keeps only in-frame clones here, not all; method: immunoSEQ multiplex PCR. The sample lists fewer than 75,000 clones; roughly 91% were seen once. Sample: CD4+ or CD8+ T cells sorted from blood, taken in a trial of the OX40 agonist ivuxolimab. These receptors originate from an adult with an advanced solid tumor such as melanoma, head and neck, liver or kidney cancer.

Written as DNA, the CDR3 is TGTGCCAGCAGCTTACGAGCGGGGGCCACAGATACGCAGTATTTT. Amino acids: CASSLRAGATDTQYF. This rearrangement joins TRBV7-2 to TRBJ2-3, with TRBD2 matching 8 bases. Trimming removed 2 bases from V and 2 bases from J; junction bases left unmatched: 3. The CDR3 sequence is 15 residues long. Germline V gene sequence: CDR1 SGHTA, CDR2 FQGNSA.

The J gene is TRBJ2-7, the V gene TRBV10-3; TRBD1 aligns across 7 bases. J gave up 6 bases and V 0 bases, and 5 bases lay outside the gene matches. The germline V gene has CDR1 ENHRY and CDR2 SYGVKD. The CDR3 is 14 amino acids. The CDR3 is CAISESLDRVEQYF. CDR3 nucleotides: TGTGCCATCAGTGAGTCCTTAGACAGGGTCGAGCAGTACTTC.

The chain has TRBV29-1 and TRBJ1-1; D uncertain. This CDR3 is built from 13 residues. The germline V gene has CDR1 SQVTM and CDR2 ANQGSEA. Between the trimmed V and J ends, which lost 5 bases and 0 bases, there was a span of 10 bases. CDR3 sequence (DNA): TGCAGCGTTCGACACTGGCTGAACACTGAAGCTTTCTTT. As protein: CSVRHWLNTEAFF. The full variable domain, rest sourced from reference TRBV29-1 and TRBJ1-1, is SAVISQKPSRDICQRGTSLTIQCQVDSQVTMMFWYRQQPGQSLTLIATANQGSEATYESGFVIDKFPISRPNLTFSTLTVSNMSPEDSSIYLCSVRHWLNTEAFFGQGTRLTVV.

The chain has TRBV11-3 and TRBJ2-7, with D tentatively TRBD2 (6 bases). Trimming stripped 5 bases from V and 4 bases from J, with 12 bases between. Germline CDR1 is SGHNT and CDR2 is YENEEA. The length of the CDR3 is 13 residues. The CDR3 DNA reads TGTGCCAGCAGCCGTGGGACTCCGTACGAGCAGTACTTC. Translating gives CASSRGTPYEQYF.

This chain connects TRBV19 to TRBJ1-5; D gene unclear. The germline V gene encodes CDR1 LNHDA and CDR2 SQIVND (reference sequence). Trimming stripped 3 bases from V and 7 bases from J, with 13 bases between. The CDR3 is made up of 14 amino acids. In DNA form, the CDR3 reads TGTGCCAGTAGTATGTGGGGTCGGGAGCAGCCCCAGCATTTT. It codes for CASSMWGREQPQHF. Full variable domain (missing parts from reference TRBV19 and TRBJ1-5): DGGITQSPKYLFRKEGQNVTLSCEQNLNHDAMYWYRQDPGQGLRLIYYSQIVNDFQKGDIAEGYSVSREKKESFPLTVTSAQKNPTAFYLCASSMWGREQPQHFGDGTRLSIL.

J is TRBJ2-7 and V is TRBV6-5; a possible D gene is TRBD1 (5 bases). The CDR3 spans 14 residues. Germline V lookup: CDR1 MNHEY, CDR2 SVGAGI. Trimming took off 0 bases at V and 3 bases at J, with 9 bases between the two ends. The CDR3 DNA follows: TGTGCCAGCAGTTACTCTTACCAGGGCTACGAGCAGTACTTC. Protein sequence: CASSYSYQGYEQYF.

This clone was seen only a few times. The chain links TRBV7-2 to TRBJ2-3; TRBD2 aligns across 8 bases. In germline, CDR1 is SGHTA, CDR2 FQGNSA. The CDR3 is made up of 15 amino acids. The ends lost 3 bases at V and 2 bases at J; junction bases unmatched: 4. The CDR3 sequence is CASSFGGVFTDTQYF. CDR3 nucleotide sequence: TGTGCCAGCAGCTTCGGGGGGGTGTTCACAGATACGCAGTATTTT.

CDR3 DNA: TGTGCCAGCAGGACCGGGACTAGCGCGTCCTACGAGCAGTACTTC. Translated, it gives CASRTGTSASYEQYF. The chain links TRBV6-1 to TRBJ2-7; 10 nucleotides match TRBD2. V shed 6 bases, J shed 1 base, and the junction held 6 bases outside the gene matches. In germline, CDR1 is MNHNS, CDR2 SASEGT. CDR3 size: 15 residues.

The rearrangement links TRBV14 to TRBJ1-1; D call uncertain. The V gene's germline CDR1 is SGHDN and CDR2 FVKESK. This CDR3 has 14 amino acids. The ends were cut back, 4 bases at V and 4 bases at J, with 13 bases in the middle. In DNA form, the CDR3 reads TGTGCCAGCAGCCCCGGGTTGCAGCGCACTGAAGCTTTCTTT. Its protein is CASSPGLQRTEAFF.

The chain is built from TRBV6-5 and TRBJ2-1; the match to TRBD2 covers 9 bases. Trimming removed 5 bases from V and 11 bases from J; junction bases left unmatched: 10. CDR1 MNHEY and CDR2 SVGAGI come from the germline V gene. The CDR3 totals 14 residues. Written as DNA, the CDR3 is TGTGCCAGCAGTAGTAGCGGGAGCACAGGAAAGCAGTTCTTC. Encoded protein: CASSSSGSTGKQFF.

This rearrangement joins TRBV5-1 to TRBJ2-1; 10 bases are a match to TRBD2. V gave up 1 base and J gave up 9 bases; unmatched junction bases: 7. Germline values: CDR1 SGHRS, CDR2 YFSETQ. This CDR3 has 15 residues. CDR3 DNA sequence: TGCGCCAGCAGCTTGAGCACTAGCGGGGACTCTGAGCAGTTCTTC. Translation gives CASSLSTSGDSEQFF.

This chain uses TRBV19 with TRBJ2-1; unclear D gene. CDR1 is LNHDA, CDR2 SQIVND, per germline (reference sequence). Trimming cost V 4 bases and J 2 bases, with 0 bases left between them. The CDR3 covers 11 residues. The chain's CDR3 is CASSTYNEQFF. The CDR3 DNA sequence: TGTGCCAGTAGTACCTACAATGAGCAGTTCTTC.